This T cell receptor beta chain was identified in a study of blood T cell repertoires in COVID-19. On the study more broadly: The cDNA or gDNA used as material had been derived from T cells, B-cell-depleted T cells, or PBMCs.

Libraries were prepared by immunoSEQ multiplex PCR; TCRdb keeps only in-frame clonotypes and omits some of them. Of about 310,000 clones in the sample, around 91% are singletons; the top ten hold approximately 4.5%. This CDR3 spans 16 amino acids. Looked up from germline, CDR1 is SGHVS and CDR2 is FQNEAQ. The V end was cut by 4 bases, the J end by 3 bases, with 15 bases between. The rearrangement joins TRBV7-8 to TRBJ2-2; TRBD2 is a possible D gene (7 bases). The clonotype comes from a woman between 18 and 29 years old with acute COVID-19. Sequencing was performed on PBMCs or T cells enriched from blood (not recorded which). CDR3 sequence: CASSSRQGRDTGELFF. DNA for the CDR3: TGTGCCAGCAGCTCCAGGCAGGGGAGGGACACCGGGGAGCTGTTTTTT. Using reference TRBV7-8 and TRBJ2-2 for the parts outside the CDR3, the full variable domain is GAGVSQSPRYKVAKRGQDVALRCDPISGHVSLFWYQQALGQGPEFLTYFQNEAQLDKSGLPSDRFFAERPEGSVSTLKIQRTQQEDSAVYLCASSSRQGRDTGELFFGEGSRLTVL.